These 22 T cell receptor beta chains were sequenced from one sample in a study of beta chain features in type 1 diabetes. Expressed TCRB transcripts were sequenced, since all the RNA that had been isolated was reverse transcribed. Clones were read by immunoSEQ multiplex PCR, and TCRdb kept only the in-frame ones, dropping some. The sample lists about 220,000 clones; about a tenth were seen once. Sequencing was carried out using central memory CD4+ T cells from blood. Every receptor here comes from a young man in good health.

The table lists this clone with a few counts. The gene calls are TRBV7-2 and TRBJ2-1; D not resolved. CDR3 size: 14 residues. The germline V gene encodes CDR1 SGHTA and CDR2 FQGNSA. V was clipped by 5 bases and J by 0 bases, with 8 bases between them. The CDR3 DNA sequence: TGTGCCAGCAGCCCCGCAAGCTCCTACAATGAGCAGTTCTTC. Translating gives CASSPASSYNEQFF.

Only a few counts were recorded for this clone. In DNA, the CDR3 is TGCGCCAGCAGCTTGCTAGCGGAGGTAGGGAATGAGCAGTTCTTC. The encoded protein is CASSLLAEVGNEQFF. The chain carries TRBV5-1 and TRBJ2-1; 7 nucleotides agree with TRBD2. Germline V CDR1 and CDR2: SGHRS, YFSETQ. Germline trimming cut 1 base from V and 7 bases from J; bases unmatched to any gene: 8. This CDR3 is built from 15 residues.

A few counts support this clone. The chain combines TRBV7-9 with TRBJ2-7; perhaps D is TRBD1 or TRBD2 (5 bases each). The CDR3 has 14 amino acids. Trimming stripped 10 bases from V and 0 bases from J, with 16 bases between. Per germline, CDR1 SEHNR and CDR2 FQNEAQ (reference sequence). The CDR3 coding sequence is TGTGCCACCAACCGGGACGGGCACTCCTACGAGCAGTACTTC. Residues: CATNRDGHSYEQYF. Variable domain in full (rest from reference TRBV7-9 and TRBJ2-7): DTGVSQNPRHKITKRGQNVTFRCDPISEHNRLYWYRQTLGQGPEFLTYFQNEAQLEKSRLLSDRFSAERPKGSFSTLEIQRTEQGDSAMYLCATNRDGHSYEQYFGPGTRLTVT.

The CDR3 sequence is CASSLGPGGTYEQYF. CDR3 sequence (DNA): TGTGCCAGCAGCTTAGGTCCGGGAGGGACCTACGAGCAGTACTTC. This sequence joins TRBV7-2 and TRBJ2-7; TRBD2 agrees at 8 bases. The CDR3 covers 15 residues. Per the germline V gene, CDR1 is SGHTA and CDR2 is FQGNSA. After removal of 1 base from V and 2 bases from J, the junction contained 4 bases not matched to a gene.

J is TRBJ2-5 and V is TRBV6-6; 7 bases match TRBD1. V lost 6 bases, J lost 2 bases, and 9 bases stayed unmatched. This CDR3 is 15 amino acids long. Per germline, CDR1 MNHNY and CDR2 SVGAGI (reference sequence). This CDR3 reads CASSAYPGQQETQYF. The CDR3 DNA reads TGTGCCAGCAGCGCGTATCCGGGACAGCAAGAGACCCAGTACTTC.

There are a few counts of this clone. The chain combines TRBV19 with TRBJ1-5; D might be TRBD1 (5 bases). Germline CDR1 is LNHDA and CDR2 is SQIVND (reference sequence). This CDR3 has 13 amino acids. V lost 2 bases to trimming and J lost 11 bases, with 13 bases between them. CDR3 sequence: CASSIPSGRAQHF. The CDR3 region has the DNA TGTGCCAGTAGTATACCTTCAGGGAGAGCCCAGCATTTT.

The CDR3 is CASSRASSYNEQFF. The CDR3 DNA is TGTGCCAGCAGCAGGGCTAGCTCCTACAATGAGCAGTTCTTC. J is TRBJ2-1 and V is TRBV7-2, with unresolved D. Between the trimmed V and J ends, which lost 5 bases and 0 bases, there was a span of 8 bases. Germline V CDR1 and CDR2: SGHTA, FQGNSA. The CDR3 is made up of 14 amino acids.

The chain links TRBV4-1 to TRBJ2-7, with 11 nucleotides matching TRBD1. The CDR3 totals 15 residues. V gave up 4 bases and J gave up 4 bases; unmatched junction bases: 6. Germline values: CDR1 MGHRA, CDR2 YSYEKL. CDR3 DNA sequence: TGCGCCAGCAGCCCAGGACAGGGGGCAAGTTACGAGCAGTACTTC. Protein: CASSPGQGASYEQYF.

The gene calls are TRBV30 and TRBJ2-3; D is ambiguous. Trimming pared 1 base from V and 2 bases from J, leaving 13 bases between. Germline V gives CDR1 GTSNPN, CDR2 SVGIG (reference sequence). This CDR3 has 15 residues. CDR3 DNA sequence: TGTGCCTGGAGTGGATTCTTGGTGCACACAGATACGCAGTATTTT. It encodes CAWSGFLVHTDTQYF.

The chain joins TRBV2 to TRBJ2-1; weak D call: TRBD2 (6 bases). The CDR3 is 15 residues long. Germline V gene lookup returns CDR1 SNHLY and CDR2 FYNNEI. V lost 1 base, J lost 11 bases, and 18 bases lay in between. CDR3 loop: CASSEGPRRGGKQFF. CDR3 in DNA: TGTGCCAGCAGTGAAGGCCCCCGGCGCGGAGGGAAGCAGTTCTTC.

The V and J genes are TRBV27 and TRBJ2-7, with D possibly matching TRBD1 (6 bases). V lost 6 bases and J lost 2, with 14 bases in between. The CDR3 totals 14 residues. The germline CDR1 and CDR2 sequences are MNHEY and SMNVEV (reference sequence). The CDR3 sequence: CASRSTGFTYEQYF. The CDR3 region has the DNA TGTGCCAGCAGGTCCACAGGGTTTACCTACGAGCAGTACTTC.

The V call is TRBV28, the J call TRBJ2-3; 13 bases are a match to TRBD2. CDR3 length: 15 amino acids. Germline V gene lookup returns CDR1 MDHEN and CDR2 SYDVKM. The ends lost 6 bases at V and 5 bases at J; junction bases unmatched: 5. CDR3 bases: TGTGCCAGCAGCCGGACTAGCGGGAGACGAGATACGCAGTATTTT. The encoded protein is CASSRTSGRRDTQYF. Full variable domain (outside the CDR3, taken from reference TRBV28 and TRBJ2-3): DVKVTQSSRYLVKRTGEKVFLECVQDMDHENMFWYRQDPGLGLRLIYFSYDVKMKEKGDIPEGYSVSREKKERFSLILESASTNQTSMYLCASSRTSGRRDTQYFGPGTRLTVL.

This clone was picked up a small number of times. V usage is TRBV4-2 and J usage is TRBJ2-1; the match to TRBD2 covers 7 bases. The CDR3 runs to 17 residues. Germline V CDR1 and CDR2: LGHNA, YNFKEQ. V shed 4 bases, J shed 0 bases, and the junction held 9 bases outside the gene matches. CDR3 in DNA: TGTGCCAGCAGCCCCCGGGGCGGCGGGAGCTCCTACAATGAGCAGTTCTTC. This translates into CASSPRGGGSSYNEQFF.

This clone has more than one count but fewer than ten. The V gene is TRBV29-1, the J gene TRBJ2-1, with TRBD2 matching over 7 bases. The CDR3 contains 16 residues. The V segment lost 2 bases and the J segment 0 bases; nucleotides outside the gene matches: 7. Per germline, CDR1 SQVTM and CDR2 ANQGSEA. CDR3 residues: CSVEKLATRSYNEQFF. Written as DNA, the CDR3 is TGCAGCGTTGAAAAACTAGCGACCCGCTCCTACAATGAGCAGTTCTTC.

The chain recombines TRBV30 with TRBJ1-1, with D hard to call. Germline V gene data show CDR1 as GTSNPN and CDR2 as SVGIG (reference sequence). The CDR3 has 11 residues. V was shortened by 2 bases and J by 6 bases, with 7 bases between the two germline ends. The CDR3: CAWSWQAEAFF. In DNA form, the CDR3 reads TGTGCCTGGAGTTGGCAGGCTGAAGCTTTCTTT.

CDR3 nucleotides: TGCAGCGTTCGTACAGGGGGAGTAGAGGAAAAACTGTTTTTT. It codes for CSVRTGGVEEKLFF. V gene TRBV29-1 combines with J gene TRBJ1-4; TRBD1 matches 8 bases. Trimming took 5 bases from V and 8 from J; bases not matched to a gene: 10. Per the germline V gene, CDR1 is SQVTM and CDR2 is ANQGSEA. The CDR3 spans 14 residues.

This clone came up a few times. The CDR3 loop reads CASSLGLYGYTF. The CDR3 bases are TGTGCCAGCAGCCTGGGTCTCTATGGCTACACCTTC. This chain links TRBV5-6 with TRBJ1-2; no clear D. With 4 bases removed from V and 4 bases from J, the gap between germline ends came to 8 bases. Germline V gene sequence: CDR1 SGHDT, CDR2 YYEEEE. The CDR3 is made up of 12 amino acids.

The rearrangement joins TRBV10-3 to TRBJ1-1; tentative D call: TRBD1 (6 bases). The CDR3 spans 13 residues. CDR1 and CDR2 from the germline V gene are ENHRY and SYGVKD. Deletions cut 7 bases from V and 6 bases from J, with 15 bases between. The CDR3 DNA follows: TGTGCCATCACTGAACAGGGTGCAGCTGAAGCTTTCTTT. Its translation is CAITEQGAAEAFF.

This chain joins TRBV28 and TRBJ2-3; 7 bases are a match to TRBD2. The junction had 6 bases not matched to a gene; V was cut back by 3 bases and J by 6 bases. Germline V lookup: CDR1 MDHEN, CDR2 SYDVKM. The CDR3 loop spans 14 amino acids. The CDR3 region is CASSFSGVSDTQYF. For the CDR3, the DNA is TGTGCCAGCAGTTTCAGCGGGGTCAGCGATACGCAGTATTTT.

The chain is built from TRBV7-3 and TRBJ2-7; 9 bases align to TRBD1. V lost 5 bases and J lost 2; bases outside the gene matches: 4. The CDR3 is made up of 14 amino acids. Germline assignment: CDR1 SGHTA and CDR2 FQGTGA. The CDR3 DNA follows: TGTGCCAGCAGCCCAGGACAGGGGACCTACGAGCAGTACTTC. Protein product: CASSPGQGTYEQYF.

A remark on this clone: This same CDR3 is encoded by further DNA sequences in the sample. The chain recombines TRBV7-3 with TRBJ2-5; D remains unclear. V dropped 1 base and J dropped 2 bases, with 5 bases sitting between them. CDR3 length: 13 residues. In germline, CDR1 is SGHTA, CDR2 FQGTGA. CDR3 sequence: CASSLNRQETQYF. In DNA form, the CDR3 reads TGTGCCAGCAGCTTAAATCGGCAAGAGACCCAGTACTTC.

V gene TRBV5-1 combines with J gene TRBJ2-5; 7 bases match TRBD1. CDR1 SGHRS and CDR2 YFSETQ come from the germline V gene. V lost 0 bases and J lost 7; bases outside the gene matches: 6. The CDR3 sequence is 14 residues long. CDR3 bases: TGCGCCAGCAGCTTGGAAGACAGGGTAGTGACCCAGTACTTC. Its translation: CASSLEDRVVTQYF.